Listed below are T cell receptor beta chains from one sample, sequenced in a study of PD-1 blockade in classical Hodgkin lymphoma. TCRdb keeps only in-frame clones here, not all; method: immunoSEQ multiplex PCR. The top ten hold around 9.7% of the sample, which has 38,000 or so clones, about nine tenths seen once. The sequencing here drew on peripheral blood mononuclear cells (PBMCs), taken at baseline. The source is a human donor with classical Hodgkin lymphoma. Each CDR3 is given with its conserved first and last residue. The D gene is left open where the match is weak. Rows may omit the clone size; those that give it use once, few, many or a size class.

cdr3_nt | cdr3_aa | v_call | d_call | j_call | clone_size | cdr3_length
TGTGCCAGTAGTATAGCCTTTGACCGTAACTATGGCTACACCTTC | CASSIAFDRNYGYTF | TRBV19 | - | TRBJ1-2 | - | 15
TGTGCCAGCAGCCCGGGCGTGAACGAGCAGTACTTC | CASSPGVNEQYF | TRBV5-6 | - | TRBJ2-7 | - | 12
TGTGCCAGTAGTACGGACAGCGGCAAAAACATTCAGTACTTC | CASSTDSGKNIQYF | TRBV19 | - | TRBJ2-4 | - | 14
TGTGCCAGCAGTTTTGCCACTCGGACAGGGAAACTTAGGCCCCAGCATTTT | CASSFATRTGKLRPQHF | TRBV28 | TRBD1 | TRBJ1-5 | - | 17
TGTGCCAGCAGCTTCCGGGGCTCCTACAATGAGCAGTTCTTC | CASSFRGSYNEQFF | TRBV11-2 | - | TRBJ2-1 | once | 14
TGCGCCAGCACCGAAACCATGGATACGCAGTATTTT | CASTETMDTQYF | TRBV5-1 | - | TRBJ2-3 | - | 12
TGTGCTAGCAGCCCCTTGTCGGGGGCAGGTACAGATACGCAGTATTTT | CASSPLSGAGTDTQYF | TRBV7-7 | - | TRBJ2-3 | few | 16
TGTGCCAGCAGTGTAGGAAATTCACCCCTCCACTTT | CASSVGNSPLHF | TRBV25-1 | - | TRBJ1-6 | - | 12
TGCGCCAGCAGCTCCTCTGGTGGACACAATGAGCAGTTCTTC | CASSSSGGHNEQFF | TRBV5-1 | - | TRBJ2-1 | - | 14
TGCGCCAGCAGCAAACAGGGTTACGAGCAGTACTTC | CASSKQGYEQYF | TRBV5-1 | - | TRBJ2-7 | - | 12
TGTGCCAGCAGCTTGGGTTCATTCAATCAGCCCCAGCATTTT | CASSLGSFNQPQHF | TRBV5-6 | - | TRBJ1-5 | - | 14
TGTGCCAGCAGTCCCCCGGCCGGGACAGGGGCAACTAATGAAAAACTGTTTTTT | CASSPPAGTGATNEKLFF | TRBV28 | TRBD1 | TRBJ1-4 | - | 18
TGTGCCTGGAGACCCCGGGACAGGGGTGGAAATGAGCAGTTCTTC | CAWRPRDRGGNEQFF | TRBV30 | TRBD1 | TRBJ2-1 | - | 15
TGTGCCAGTAGTAAGGGGGACCACCGGGGCGATGAGCAGTTCTTC | CASSKGDHRGDEQFF | TRBV19 | - | TRBJ2-1 | - | 15
TGCGCCAGCAGCTTCGCCGGGACTTCCAACACCGGGGAGCTGTTTTTT | CASSFAGTSNTGELFF | TRBV5-1 | - | TRBJ2-2 | - | 16